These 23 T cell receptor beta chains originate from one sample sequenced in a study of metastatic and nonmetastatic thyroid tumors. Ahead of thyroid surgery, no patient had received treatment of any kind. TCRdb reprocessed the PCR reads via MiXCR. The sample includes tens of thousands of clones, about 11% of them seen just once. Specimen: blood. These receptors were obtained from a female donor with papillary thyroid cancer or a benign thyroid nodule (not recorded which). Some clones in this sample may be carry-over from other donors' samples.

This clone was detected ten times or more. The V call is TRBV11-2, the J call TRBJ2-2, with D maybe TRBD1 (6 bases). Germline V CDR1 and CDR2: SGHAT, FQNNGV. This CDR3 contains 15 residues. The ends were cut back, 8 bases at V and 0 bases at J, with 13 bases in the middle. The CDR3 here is CASAQGFANTGELFF. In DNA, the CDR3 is TGTGCCAGCGCACAGGGTTTCGCGAACACCGGGGAGCTGTTTTTT.

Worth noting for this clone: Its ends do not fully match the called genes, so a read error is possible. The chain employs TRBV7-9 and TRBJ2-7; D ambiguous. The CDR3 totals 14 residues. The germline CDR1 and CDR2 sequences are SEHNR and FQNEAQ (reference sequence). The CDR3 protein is CASRALPGSSEQYF. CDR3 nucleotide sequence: TGTGCCAGCAGAGCCCTCCCGGGCTCCTCCGAGCAGTACTTC.

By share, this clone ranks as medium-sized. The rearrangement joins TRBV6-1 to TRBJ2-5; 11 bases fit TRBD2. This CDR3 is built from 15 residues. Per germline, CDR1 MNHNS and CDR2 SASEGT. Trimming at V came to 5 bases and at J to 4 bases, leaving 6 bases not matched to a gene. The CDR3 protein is CASSKLAGAPETQYF. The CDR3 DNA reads TGTGCCAGCAGTAAACTAGCGGGAGCCCCAGAGACCCAGTACTTC.

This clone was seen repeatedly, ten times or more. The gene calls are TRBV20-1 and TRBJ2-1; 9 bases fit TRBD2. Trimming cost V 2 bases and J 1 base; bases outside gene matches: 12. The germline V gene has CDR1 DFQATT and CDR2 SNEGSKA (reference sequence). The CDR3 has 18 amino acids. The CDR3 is CSARPSRAGGRSYNEQFF. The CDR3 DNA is TGCAGTGCTAGACCATCCAGAGCGGGAGGAAGGTCCTACAATGAGCAGTTCTTC.

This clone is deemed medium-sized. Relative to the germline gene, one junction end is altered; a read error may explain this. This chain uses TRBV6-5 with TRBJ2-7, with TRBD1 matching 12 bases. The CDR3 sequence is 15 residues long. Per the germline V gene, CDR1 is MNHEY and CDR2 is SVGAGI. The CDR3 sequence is CASGYGTGGGDEQYF. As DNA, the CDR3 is TGTGCCAGCGGTTACGGGACAGGGGGCGGCGACGAGCAGTACTTC.

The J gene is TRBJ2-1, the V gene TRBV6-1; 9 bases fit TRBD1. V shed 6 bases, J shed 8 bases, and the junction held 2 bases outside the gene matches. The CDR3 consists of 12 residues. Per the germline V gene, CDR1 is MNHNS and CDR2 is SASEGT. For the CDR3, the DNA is TGTGCCAGCAGGGACAGGGGAGATGAGCAGTTCTTC. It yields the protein CASRDRGDEQFF.

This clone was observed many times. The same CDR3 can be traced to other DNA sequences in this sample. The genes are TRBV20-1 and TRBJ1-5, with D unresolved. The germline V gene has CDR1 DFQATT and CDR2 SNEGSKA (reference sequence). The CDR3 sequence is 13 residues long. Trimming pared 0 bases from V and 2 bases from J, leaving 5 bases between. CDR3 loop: CSAREWGNQPQHF. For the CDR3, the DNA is TGCAGTGCTAGAGAGTGGGGCAATCAGCCCCAGCATTTT.

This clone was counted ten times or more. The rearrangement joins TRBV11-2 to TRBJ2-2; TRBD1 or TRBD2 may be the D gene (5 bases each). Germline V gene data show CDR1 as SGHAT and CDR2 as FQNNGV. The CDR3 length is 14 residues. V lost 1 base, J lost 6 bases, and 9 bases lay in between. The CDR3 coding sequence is TGTGCCAGCAGCTTAGGGGGGATTTCCGGGGAGCTGTTTTTT. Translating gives CASSLGGISGELFF.

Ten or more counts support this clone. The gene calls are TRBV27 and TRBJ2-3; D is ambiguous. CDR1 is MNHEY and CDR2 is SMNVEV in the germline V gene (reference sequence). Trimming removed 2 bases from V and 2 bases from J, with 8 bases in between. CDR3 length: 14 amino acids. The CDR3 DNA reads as TGTGCCAGCAGTTTAAGCGCGGTCACAGATACGCAGTATTTT. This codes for CASSLSAVTDTQYF.

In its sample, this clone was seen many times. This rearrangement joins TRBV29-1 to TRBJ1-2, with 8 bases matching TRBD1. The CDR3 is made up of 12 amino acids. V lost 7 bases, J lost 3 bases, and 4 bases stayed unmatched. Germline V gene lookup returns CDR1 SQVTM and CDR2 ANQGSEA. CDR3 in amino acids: CSARDRHYGYTF. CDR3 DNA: TGCAGCGCACGGGACAGGCACTATGGCTACACCTTC.

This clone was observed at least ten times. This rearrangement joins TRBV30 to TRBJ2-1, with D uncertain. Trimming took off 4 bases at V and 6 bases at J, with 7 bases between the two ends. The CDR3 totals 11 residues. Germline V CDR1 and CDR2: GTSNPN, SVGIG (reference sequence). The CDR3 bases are TGTGCCTGGACGAAGCGCAATGAGCAGTTCTTC. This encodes CAWTKRNEQFF.

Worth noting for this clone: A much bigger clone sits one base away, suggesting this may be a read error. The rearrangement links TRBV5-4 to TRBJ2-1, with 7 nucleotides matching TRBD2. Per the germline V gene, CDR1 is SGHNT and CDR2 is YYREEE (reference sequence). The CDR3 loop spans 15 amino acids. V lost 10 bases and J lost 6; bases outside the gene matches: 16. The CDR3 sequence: CAGPWREIAGNEQFF. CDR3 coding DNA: TGTGCCGGCCCCTGGCGGGAGATAGCCGGCAATGAGCAGTTCTTC. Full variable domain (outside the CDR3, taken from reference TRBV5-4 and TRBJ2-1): ETGVTQSPTHLIKTRGQQVTLRCSSQSGHNTVSWYQQALGQGPQFIFQYYREEENGRGNFPPRFSGLQFPNYSSELNVNALELDDSALYLCAGPWREIAGNEQFFGPGTRLTVL.

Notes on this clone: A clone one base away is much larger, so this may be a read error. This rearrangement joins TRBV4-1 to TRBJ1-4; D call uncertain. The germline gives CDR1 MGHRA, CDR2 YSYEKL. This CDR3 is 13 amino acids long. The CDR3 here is CDSSPWRFEKLFF. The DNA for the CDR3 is TGCGACAGCAGCCCCTGGCGGTTCGAAAAACTGTTTTTT.

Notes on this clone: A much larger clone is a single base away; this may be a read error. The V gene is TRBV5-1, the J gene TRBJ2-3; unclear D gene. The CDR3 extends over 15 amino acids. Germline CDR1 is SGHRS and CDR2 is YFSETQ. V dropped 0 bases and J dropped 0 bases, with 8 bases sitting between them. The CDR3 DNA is TGCGCCAGCAGCTTGGGCGTACGAAGCACAGATACGCAGTATTTT. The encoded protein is CASSLGVRSTDTQYF.

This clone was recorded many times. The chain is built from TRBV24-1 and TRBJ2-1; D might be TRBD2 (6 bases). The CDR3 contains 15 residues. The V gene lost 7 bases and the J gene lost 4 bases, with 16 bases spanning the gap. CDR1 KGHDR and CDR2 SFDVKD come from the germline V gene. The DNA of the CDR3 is TGTGCCACCAGCCCCCGCGGGACCTCTTACAATGAGCAGTTCTTC. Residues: CATSPRGTSYNEQFF.

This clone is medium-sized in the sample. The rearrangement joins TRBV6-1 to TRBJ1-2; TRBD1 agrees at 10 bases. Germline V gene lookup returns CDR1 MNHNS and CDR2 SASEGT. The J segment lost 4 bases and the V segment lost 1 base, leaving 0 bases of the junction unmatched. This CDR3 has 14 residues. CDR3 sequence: CASSEGTGGYGYTF. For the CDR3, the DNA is TGTGCCAGCAGTGAAGGGACAGGGGGCTATGGCTACACCTTC.

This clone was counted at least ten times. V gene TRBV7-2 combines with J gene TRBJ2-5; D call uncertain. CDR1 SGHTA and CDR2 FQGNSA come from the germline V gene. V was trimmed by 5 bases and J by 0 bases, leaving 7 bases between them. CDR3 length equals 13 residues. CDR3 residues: CASSLMYQETQYF. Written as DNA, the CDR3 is TGTGCCAGCAGCCTCATGTACCAAGAGACCCAGTACTTC.

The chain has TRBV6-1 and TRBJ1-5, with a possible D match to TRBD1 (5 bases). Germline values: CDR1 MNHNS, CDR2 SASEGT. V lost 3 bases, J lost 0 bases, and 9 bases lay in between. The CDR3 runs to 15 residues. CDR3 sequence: CASSESQDSNQPQHF. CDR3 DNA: TGTGCCAGCAGTGAGTCACAGGATAGCAATCAGCCCCAGCATTTT.

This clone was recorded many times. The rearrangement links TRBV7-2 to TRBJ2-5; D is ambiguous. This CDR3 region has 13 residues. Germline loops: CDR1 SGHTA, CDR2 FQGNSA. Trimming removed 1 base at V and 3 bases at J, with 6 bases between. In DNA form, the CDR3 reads TGTGCCAGCAGCTTAGATCCCAAAGAGACCCAGTACTTC. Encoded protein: CASSLDPKETQYF.

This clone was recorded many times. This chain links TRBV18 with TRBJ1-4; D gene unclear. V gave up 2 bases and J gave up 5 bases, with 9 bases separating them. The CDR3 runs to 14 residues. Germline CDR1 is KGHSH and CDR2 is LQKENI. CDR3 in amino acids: CASSPTDGNEKLFF. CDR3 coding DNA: TGTGCCAGCTCACCAACGGACGGCAATGAAAAACTGTTTTTT.

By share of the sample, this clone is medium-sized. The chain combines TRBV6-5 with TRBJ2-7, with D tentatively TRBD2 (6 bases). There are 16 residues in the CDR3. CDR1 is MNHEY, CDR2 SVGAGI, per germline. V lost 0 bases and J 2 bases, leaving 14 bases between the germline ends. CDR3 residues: CASSYSIGDSAYEQYF. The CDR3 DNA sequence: TGTGCCAGCAGTTACTCGATTGGGGACTCTGCCTACGAGCAGTACTTC.

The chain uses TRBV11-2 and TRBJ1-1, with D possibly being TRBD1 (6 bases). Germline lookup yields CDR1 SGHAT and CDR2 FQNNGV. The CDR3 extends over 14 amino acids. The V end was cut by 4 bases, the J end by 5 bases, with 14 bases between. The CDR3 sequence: CASSSQGSMTEAFF. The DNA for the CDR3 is TGTGCCAGCAGCTCTCAGGGGAGTATGACTGAAGCTTTCTTT. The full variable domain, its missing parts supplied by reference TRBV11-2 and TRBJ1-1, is EAGVAQSPRYKIIEKRQSVAFWCNPISGHATLYWYQQILGQGPKLLIQFQNNGVVDDSQLPKDRFSAERLKGVDSTLKIQPAKLEDSAVYLCASSSQGSMTEAFFGQGTRLTVV.

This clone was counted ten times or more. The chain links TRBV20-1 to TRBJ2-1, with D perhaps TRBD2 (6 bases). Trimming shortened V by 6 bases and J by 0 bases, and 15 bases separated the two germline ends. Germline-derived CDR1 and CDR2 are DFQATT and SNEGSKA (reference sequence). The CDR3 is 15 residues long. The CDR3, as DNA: TGCAGTGCCCTTACCGGGGGAAGCTCCTACAATGAGCAGTTCTTC. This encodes CSALTGGSSYNEQFF.